This T cell receptor (beta chain) is drawn from a study of blood T cell repertoires in COVID-19. Study information: Both acute and convalescent COVID-19 samples were obtained from the United States, Italy and Spain.

The V and J ends lost 1 base and 6 bases respectively, with 14 bases between them. This CDR3 has 15 residues. Germline loops: CDR1 SGHTA, CDR2 FQGNSA. Method: immunoSEQ multiplex PCR; TCRdb's copy keeps in-frame clones and lacks some. The sample holds under 150,000 clones, 60% to 85% seen once. The receptor comes from a man aged 45-60 years with active or convalescent COVID-19. Sequencing used peripheral blood. The V and J genes are TRBV7-2 and TRBJ2-3; maybe TRBD1 (6 bases). CDR3 in DNA: TGTGCCAGCAGCTTAGAATCGTGGGGGCGGGATACGCAGTATTTT. Protein sequence: CASSLESWGRDTQYF.